A selection of T cell receptor beta chains follows, all from one sample in a study of T cell responses to AZD1222 COVID-19 vaccine. Libraries were prepared by immunoSEQ multiplex PCR; TCRdb keeps only in-frame clonotypes and omits some of them. The table lists approximately 90,000 clones, approximately 86% of them singletons. The material was peripheral blood, obtained on day 0 of AZD1222 vaccination. The receptors come from an adult in good health. CDR3s include the opening cysteine and the closing phenylalanine or tryptophan. The order of the fields is V gene, clone size, D gene, J gene, CDR3 protein, CDR3 DNA. The D gene is left open where the match is weak. Rows give clone size only sometimes, using once, few, many, or a class for an expanded clone.

v_gene: TRBV7-8
abundance: NA
d_gene: NA
j_gene: TRBJ1-5
CDR3aa: CASSLGRQLEPQHF
CDR3nt: TGTGCCAGCAGCTTAGGGCGGCAGCTTGAGCCCCAGCATTTT

v_gene: TRBV15
abundance: once
d_gene: TRBD1
j_gene: TRBJ1-3
CDR3aa: CATSRDQGDSGNTIYF
CDR3nt: TGTGCCACCAGCAGAGATCAGGGGGACTCTGGAAACACCATATATTTT

v_gene: TRBV28
abundance: NA
d_gene: NA
j_gene: TRBJ2-5
CDR3aa: CACGRRAQETQYF
CDR3nt: TGTGCCTGCGGCAGGCGGGCCCAAGAGACCCAGTACTTC

v_gene: TRBV9
abundance: NA
d_gene: TRBD1
j_gene: TRBJ2-5
CDR3aa: CASSVGGRQGRETQYF
CDR3nt: TGTGCCAGCAGCGTAGGGGGGAGACAGGGACGAGAGACCCAGTACTTC

v_gene: TRBV12-3/TRBV12-4
abundance: NA
d_gene: NA
j_gene: TRBJ1-1
CDR3aa: CASRNGAEAFF
CDR3nt: TGTGCCAGCAGGAACGGCGCTGAAGCTTTCTTT

v_gene: TRBV24-1
abundance: NA
d_gene: NA
j_gene: TRBJ2-1
CDR3aa: CATSDRGPPGWGEQFF
CDR3nt: TGTGCCACCAGTGATCGGGGACCACCGGGGTGGGGAGAGCAGTTCTTC

v_gene: TRBV5-1
abundance: NA
d_gene: TRBD2
j_gene: TRBJ2-3
CDR3aa: CASSLPSGRAPDTQYF
CDR3nt: TGCGCCAGCAGCTTACCTAGCGGGAGGGCCCCAGATACGCAGTATTTT

v_gene: TRBV14
abundance: NA
d_gene: NA
j_gene: TRBJ2-7
CDR3aa: CASSPRQGLEQYF
CDR3nt: TGTGCCAGCAGCCCGCGACAGGGACTCGAGCAGTACTTC

v_gene: TRBV7-9
abundance: NA
d_gene: NA
j_gene: TRBJ2-3
CDR3aa: CASTNYKGTDTQYF
CDR3nt: TGTGCCAGCACCAATTACAAAGGCACAGATACGCAGTATTTT

v_gene: TRBV2
abundance: NA
d_gene: NA
j_gene: TRBJ2-1
CDR3aa: CASNSPRNEQFF
CDR3nt: TGTGCCAGCAATAGTCCACGCAATGAGCAGTTCTTC

v_gene: TRBV29-1
abundance: few
d_gene: NA
j_gene: TRBJ2-1
CDR3aa: CSVALVPNEQFF
CDR3nt: TGCAGCGTTGCCCTAGTCCCCAATGAGCAGTTCTTC

v_gene: TRBV5-6
abundance: NA
d_gene: NA
j_gene: TRBJ2-7
CDR3aa: CASSSIRDNRYEQYF
CDR3nt: TGTGCCAGCAGCTCCATAAGGGACAACCGCTACGAGCAGTACTTC

v_gene: TRBV20-1
abundance: NA
d_gene: NA
j_gene: TRBJ2-1
CDR3aa: CSAREYNEQFF
CDR3nt: TGCAGTGCTAGAGAGTACAATGAGCAGTTCTTC

v_gene: TRBV11-2
abundance: NA
d_gene: TRBD1
j_gene: TRBJ1-1
CDR3aa: CASSLFGTGGTEAFF
CDR3nt: TGTGCCAGCAGCTTATTCGGGACAGGGGGCACTGAAGCTTTCTTT

v_gene: TRBV28
abundance: NA
d_gene: TRBD1
j_gene: TRBJ2-2
CDR3aa: CASSWGTAMNTGELFF
CDR3nt: TGTGCCAGCAGTTGGGGGACAGCGATGAACACCGGGGAGCTGTTTTTT

v_gene: TRBV12-5
abundance: NA
d_gene: NA
j_gene: TRBJ1-1
CDR3aa: CASGLEHLNTEAFF
CDR3nt: TGTGCTAGTGGTTTGGAACACCTGAACACTGAAGCTTTCTTT

v_gene: TRBV28
abundance: NA
d_gene: TRBD2
j_gene: TRBJ2-2
CDR3aa: CASSFRLAGEGSGELFF
CDR3nt: TGTGCCAGCAGTTTTCGACTAGCGGGAGAGGGTTCCGGGGAGCTGTTTTTT

v_gene: TRBV5-4
abundance: NA
d_gene: NA
j_gene: TRBJ2-1
CDR3aa: CASSPRSSLSYNEQFF
CDR3nt: TGTGCCAGCAGCCCTAGAAGTTCCCTCTCCTACAATGAGCAGTTCTTC

v_gene: TRBV29-1
abundance: NA
d_gene: NA
j_gene: TRBJ1-1
CDR3aa: CSVRWAISTEAFF
CDR3nt: TGCAGCGTTAGGTGGGCTATTAGCACTGAAGCTTTCTTT

v_gene: TRBV3-1/TRBV3-2
abundance: few
d_gene: NA
j_gene: TRBJ2-7
CDR3aa: CASSRGREQYF
CDR3nt: TGTGCCAGCAGCAGAGGGAGGGAGCAGTACTTC

v_gene: TRBV27
abundance: NA
d_gene: TRBD1
j_gene: TRBJ2-1
CDR3aa: CASKEQGNYNEQFF
CDR3nt: TGTGCCAGCAAGGAACAGGGGAATTACAATGAGCAGTTCTTC

v_gene: TRBV6-1
abundance: NA
d_gene: NA
j_gene: TRBJ1-1
CDR3aa: CASSEMGPPNTEAFF
CDR3nt: TGTGCCAGCAGTGAAATGGGTCCTCCGAACACTGAAGCTTTCTTT

v_gene: TRBV28
abundance: NA
d_gene: NA
j_gene: TRBJ1-3
CDR3aa: CASSFVAVSGNTIYF
CDR3nt: TGTGCCAGCAGTTTTGTGGCAGTCTCTGGAAACACCATATATTTT

v_gene: TRBV5-5
abundance: NA
d_gene: NA
j_gene: TRBJ2-5
CDR3aa: CASSPGSAGETQYF
CDR3nt: TGTGCCAGCAGCCCCGGATCAGCGGGAGAGACCCAGTACTTC

v_gene: TRBV19
abundance: NA
d_gene: NA
j_gene: TRBJ2-6
CDR3aa: CASRPGGANVLTF
CDR3nt: TGTGCCAGTAGGCCGGGGGGGGCCAACGTCCTGACTTTC

v_gene: TRBV5-1
abundance: NA
d_gene: NA
j_gene: TRBJ2-7
CDR3aa: CASSPQGIYEQYF
CDR3nt: TGCGCCAGCAGCCCGCAGGGGATCTACGAGCAGTACTTC

v_gene: TRBV11-3
abundance: NA
d_gene: NA
j_gene: TRBJ2-3
CDR3aa: CASSPTSLGTDTQYF
CDR3nt: TGTGCCAGCAGCCCGACTAGTTTGGGCACAGATACGCAGTATTTT

v_gene: TRBV29-1
abundance: NA
d_gene: NA
j_gene: TRBJ1-1
CDR3aa: CSAQQTEAFF
CDR3nt: TGCAGCGCACAACAGACTGAAGCTTTCTTT

v_gene: TRBV7-9
abundance: NA
d_gene: NA
j_gene: TRBJ2-7
CDR3aa: CASSLGGLQYF
CDR3nt: TGTGCCAGCAGCTTAGGCGGCCTGCAGTACTTC

v_gene: TRBV15
abundance: NA
d_gene: TRBD1
j_gene: TRBJ1-4
CDR3aa: CATSRPGQGNEKLFF
CDR3nt: TGTGCCACCAGCAGGCCGGGACAGGGTAATGAAAAACTGTTTTTT

v_gene: TRBV5-4
abundance: NA
d_gene: TRBD1
j_gene: TRBJ2-7
CDR3aa: CASSQDRGRGEQYF
CDR3nt: TGTGCCAGCAGCCAGGACAGGGGGCGAGGGGAGCAGTACTTC

v_gene: TRBV24-1
abundance: NA
d_gene: NA
j_gene: TRBJ2-1
CDR3aa: CATSDFTGNTLHNEQFF
CDR3nt: TGTGCCACCAGTGATTTTACAGGTAATACCCTGCACAATGAGCAGTTCTTC

v_gene: TRBV28
abundance: NA
d_gene: NA
j_gene: TRBJ1-4
CDR3aa: CASLNGGIGEKLFF
CDR3nt: TGTGCCAGCCTGAATGGGGGGATAGGCGAAAAACTGTTTTTT

v_gene: TRBV11-1
abundance: NA
d_gene: NA
j_gene: TRBJ2-1
CDR3aa: CASSVGGNNEQFF
CDR3nt: TGTGCCAGCAGTGTAGGAGGGAACAATGAGCAGTTCTTC

v_gene: TRBV5-4
abundance: NA
d_gene: NA
j_gene: TRBJ2-7
CDR3aa: CASSLGPLLNYEQYF
CDR3nt: TGTGCCAGCAGCTTGGGGCCTTTACTTAACTACGAGCAGTACTTC

v_gene: TRBV19
abundance: NA
d_gene: TRBD1
j_gene: TRBJ1-5
CDR3aa: CASSRRGGGGDQPQHF
CDR3nt: TGTGCCAGTAGCCGCCGAGGGGGCGGTGGTGATCAGCCCCAGCATTTT

v_gene: TRBV7-5
abundance: NA
d_gene: NA
j_gene: TRBJ2-7
CDR3aa: CARSPPGTSAYEQYF
CDR3nt: TGTGCCAGAAGCCCCCCCGGGACTAGCGCATACGAGCAGTACTTC

v_gene: TRBV9
abundance: NA
d_gene: NA
j_gene: TRBJ1-2
CDR3aa: CASSVDLGEAYGYTF
CDR3nt: TGTGCCAGCAGCGTAGACCTGGGGGAGGCCTACGGCTACACCTTC

v_gene: TRBV27
abundance: NA
d_gene: NA
j_gene: TRBJ2-5
CDR3aa: CASSSVLDSRYQETQYF
CDR3nt: TGTGCCAGCAGTTCCGTCCTGGACAGCCGGTACCAAGAGACCCAGTACTTC

v_gene: TRBV27
abundance: NA
d_gene: TRBD1
j_gene: TRBJ2-1
CDR3aa: CASTARGRWWESHNEQFF
CDR3nt: TGTGCCAGCACGGCCAGGGGGCGTTGGTGGGAGTCCCACAATGAGCAGTTCTTC

v_gene: TRBV28
abundance: once
d_gene: NA
j_gene: TRBJ2-7
CDR3aa: CASSFNEQYF
CDR3nt: TGTGCCAGCAGTTTCAACGAGCAGTACTTC

v_gene: TRBV11-2
abundance: NA
d_gene: TRBD1
j_gene: TRBJ1-5
CDR3aa: CASSLERRDRGGYSNQPQHF
CDR3nt: TGTGCCAGCAGCTTAGAACGGCGGGACAGGGGGGGCTATAGCAATCAGCCCCAGCATTTT

v_gene: TRBV19
abundance: NA
d_gene: NA
j_gene: TRBJ1-4
CDR3aa: CASSTGLGANEKLFF
CDR3nt: TGTGCCAGTAGTACAGGGTTAGGGGCTAATGAAAAACTGTTTTTT

v_gene: TRBV7-9
abundance: NA
d_gene: TRBD1
j_gene: TRBJ1-1
CDR3aa: CASTVDRGSEAFF
CDR3nt: TGTGCCAGCACCGTTGACAGGGGGAGTGAAGCTTTCTTT

v_gene: TRBV25-1
abundance: NA
d_gene: NA
j_gene: TRBJ2-2
CDR3aa: CASSTRQGGHGELFF
CDR3nt: TGTGCCAGCAGTACTCGACAGGGAGGGCACGGGGAGCTGTTTTTT

v_gene: TRBV12-3/TRBV12-4
abundance: NA
d_gene: NA
j_gene: TRBJ1-2
CDR3aa: CASSSEGYGYTF
CDR3nt: TGTGCCAGCAGTTCGGAGGGGTATGGCTACACCTTC

v_gene: TRBV11-2
abundance: NA
d_gene: TRBD1
j_gene: TRBJ1-3
CDR3aa: CASSPGQGGNTIYF
CDR3nt: TGTGCCAGCAGCCCGGGACAGGGTGGAAACACCATATATTTT

v_gene: TRBV19
abundance: NA
d_gene: TRBD1
j_gene: TRBJ1-4
CDR3aa: CASSKPGQGNEKLFF
CDR3nt: TGTGCCAGTAGTAAACCGGGACAGGGTAATGAAAAACTGTTTTTT

v_gene: TRBV10-3
abundance: NA
d_gene: NA
j_gene: TRBJ2-3
CDR3aa: CAISESWVTTRGLDTDTQYF
CDR3nt: TGTGCCATCAGTGAGTCTTGGGTAACCACGAGAGGGCTCGACACAGATACGCAGTATTTT

v_gene: TRBV6-1
abundance: NA
d_gene: NA
j_gene: TRBJ2-7
CDR3aa: CASSEGGSGDSRYF
CDR3nt: TGTGCCAGCAGTGAAGGGGGGTCGGGGGATAGCCGGTACTTC

v_gene: TRBV18
abundance: NA
d_gene: TRBD1
j_gene: TRBJ2-6
CDR3aa: CASSPDRGLSGANVLTF
CDR3nt: TGTGCCAGCTCACCAGACAGGGGCCTCTCTGGGGCCAACGTCCTGACTTTC

v_gene: TRBV19
abundance: NA
d_gene: NA
j_gene: TRBJ2-3
CDR3aa: CASSIFPGGATDTQYF
CDR3nt: TGTGCCAGTAGTATCTTCCCCGGTGGGGCCACAGATACGCAGTATTTT

v_gene: TRBV10-3
abundance: NA
d_gene: NA
j_gene: TRBJ2-5
CDR3aa: CAISESVAGSETQYF
CDR3nt: TGTGCCATCAGTGAGTCGGTGGCGGGGAGCGAGACCCAGTACTTC

v_gene: TRBV19
abundance: NA
d_gene: NA
j_gene: TRBJ2-3
CDR3aa: CASSPSPGIGTDTQYF
CDR3nt: TGTGCCAGTAGTCCTTCGCCAGGTATCGGCACAGATACGCAGTATTTT

v_gene: TRBV30
abundance: NA
d_gene: TRBD1
j_gene: TRBJ2-3
CDR3aa: CAWSADRGGTDTQYF
CDR3nt: TGTGCCTGGAGTGCGGACAGGGGGGGCACAGATACGCAGTATTTT

v_gene: TRBV5-4
abundance: NA
d_gene: TRBD2
j_gene: TRBJ2-3
CDR3aa: CASSFGGSGTDTQYF
CDR3nt: TGTGCCAGCAGCTTCGGGGGGAGCGGCACAGATACGCAGTATTTT

v_gene: TRBV6-6
abundance: NA
d_gene: NA
j_gene: TRBJ1-1
CDR3aa: CASSYGSAPAEAFF
CDR3nt: TGTGCCAGCAGTTACGGGAGTGCCCCGGCTGAAGCTTTCTTT

v_gene: TRBV28
abundance: NA
d_gene: TRBD2
j_gene: TRBJ2-5
CDR3aa: CASSSGTSRETQYF
CDR3nt: TGTGCCAGCAGCTCCGGGACTAGCCGGGAGACCCAGTACTTC

v_gene: TRBV5-1
abundance: NA
d_gene: NA
j_gene: TRBJ1-1
CDR3aa: CASSLSGLNTEAFF
CDR3nt: TGCGCCAGCAGCTTATCGGGATTGAACACTGAAGCTTTCTTT